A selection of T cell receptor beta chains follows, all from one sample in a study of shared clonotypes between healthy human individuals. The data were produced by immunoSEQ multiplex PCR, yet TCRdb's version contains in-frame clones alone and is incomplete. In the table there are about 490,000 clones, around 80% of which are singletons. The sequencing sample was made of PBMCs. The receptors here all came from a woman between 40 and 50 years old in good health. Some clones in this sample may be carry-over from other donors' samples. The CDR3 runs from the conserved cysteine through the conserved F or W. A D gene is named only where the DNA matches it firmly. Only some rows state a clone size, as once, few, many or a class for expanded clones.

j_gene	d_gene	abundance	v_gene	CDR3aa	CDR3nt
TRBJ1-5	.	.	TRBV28	CASSLIRQPQHF	TGTGCCAGCAGTTTAATCCGGCAGCCCCAGCATTTT
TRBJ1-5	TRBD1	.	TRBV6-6	CASSYSTGFDQPQHF	TGTGCCAGCAGTTACTCGACAGGGTTTGATCAGCCCCAGCATTTT
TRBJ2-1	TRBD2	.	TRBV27	CASSLRLALSYNEQFF	TGTGCCAGCAGTCTTCGACTAGCGCTTTCCTACAATGAGCAGTTCTTC
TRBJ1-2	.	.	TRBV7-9	CASSLSGGYTF	TGTGCCAGCAGCTTATCGGGGGGCTACACCTTC
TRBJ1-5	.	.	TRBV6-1	CASLQGFRNQPQHF	TGTGCCAGTCTACAGGGCTTTCGCAATCAGCCCCAGCATTTT
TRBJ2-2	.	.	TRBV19	CASRGGIGTGELFF	TGTGCCAGTAGGGGGGGTATTGGCACCGGGGAGCTGTTTTTT
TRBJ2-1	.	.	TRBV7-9	CASSGPGSYNEQFF	TGTGCCAGCAGCGGGCCGGGGTCCTACAATGAGCAGTTCTTC
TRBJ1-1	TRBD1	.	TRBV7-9	CASSFEDRGVNEAFF	TGTGCCAGCAGCTTCGAGGACAGGGGGGTTAATGAAGCTTTCTTT
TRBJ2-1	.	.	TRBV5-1	CASSPDSSSYNEQFF	TGCGCCAGCAGCCCAGACTCGTCTTCCTACAATGAGCAGTTCTTC
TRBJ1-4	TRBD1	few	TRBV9	CASSHLYRGTNEKLFF	TGTGCCAGCAGCCACCTTTACAGGGGAACTAATGAAAAACTGTTTTTT
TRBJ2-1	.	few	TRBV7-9	CAGGTSPGNEQFF	TGTGCCGGAGGGACTTCTCCTGGAAATGAGCAGTTCTTC
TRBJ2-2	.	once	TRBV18	CASSPLPPANTGELFF	TGTGCCAGCTCACCTCTTCCGCCCGCGAACACCGGGGAGCTGTTTTTT
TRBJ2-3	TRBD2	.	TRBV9	CASSPLAGEYTDTQYF	TGTGCCAGCAGCCCCCTAGCGGGGGAGTACACAGATACGCAGTATTTT
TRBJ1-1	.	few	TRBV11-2	CASSQGRLNTEAFF	TGTGCCAGCAGCCAAGGCCGCTTGAACACTGAAGCTTTCTTT
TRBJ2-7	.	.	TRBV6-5	CASSYYGGSTYEQYF	TGTGCCAGCAGTTACTACGGCGGGTCGACCTACGAGCAGTACTTC
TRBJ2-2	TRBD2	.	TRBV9	CASSVREREFGGELFF	TGTGCCAGCAGCGTAAGAGAGCGGGAGTTTGGCGGGGAGCTGTTTTTT
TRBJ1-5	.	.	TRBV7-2	CASSTDGASNQPQHF	TGTGCCAGCAGTACCGACGGCGCGAGCAATCAGCCCCAGCATTTT
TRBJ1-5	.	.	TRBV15	CATSISATVSNQPQHF	TGTGCCACCAGCATAAGTGCGACCGTTAGCAATCAGCCCCAGCATTTT
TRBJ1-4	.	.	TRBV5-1	CASSEGRENEKLFF	TGCGCCAGCAGCGAGGGACGGGAGAATGAAAAACTGTTTTTT
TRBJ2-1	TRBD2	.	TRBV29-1	CSVAGGEGSYNEQFF	TGCAGCGTTGCGGGCGGGGAGGGCTCCTACAATGAGCAGTTCTTC
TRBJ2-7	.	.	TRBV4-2	CASSQGDSISYEQYF	TGTGCCAGCAGCCAAGGGGACTCGATCTCCTACGAGCAGTACTTC
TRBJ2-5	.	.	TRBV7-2	CASSLAGRGQETQYF	TGTGCCAGCAGCTTAGCAGGCAGGGGTCAAGAGACCCAGTACTTC
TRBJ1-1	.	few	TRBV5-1	CASSFGHLNTEAFF	TGCGCCAGCAGCTTCGGACACCTGAACACTGAAGCTTTCTTT
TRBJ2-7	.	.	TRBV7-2	CASSATGSGEQYF	TGTGCCAGCAGCGCGACAGGCTCGGGAGAGCAGTACTTC
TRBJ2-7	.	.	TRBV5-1	CASSHGGGDEQYF	TGCGCCAGCAGTCACGGGGGCGGCGACGAGCAGTACTTC
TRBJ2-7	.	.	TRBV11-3	CASSSRNRDDEQYF	TGTGCCAGCAGCTCCCGAAACAGGGACGACGAGCAGTACTTC
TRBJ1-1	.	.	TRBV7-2	CASSLDGRRVEAFF	TGTGCCAGCAGCTTAGACGGACGGCGTGTTGAAGCTTTCTTT
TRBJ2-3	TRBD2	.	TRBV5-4	CASNPGGIRSTDTQYF	TGTGCCAGCAATCCCGGGGGGATTAGGTCCACAGATACGCAGTATTTT
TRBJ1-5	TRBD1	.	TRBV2	CASERTGTQPQHF	TGTGCCAGCGAAAGGACAGGGACCCAGCCCCAGCATTTT
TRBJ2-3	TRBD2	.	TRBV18	CASSILRGLADTDTQYF	TGTGCCAGCTCCATCCTCAGGGGACTAGCGGACACAGATACGCAGTATTTT
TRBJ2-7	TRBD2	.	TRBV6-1	CASSAGTSGSTKHYEQYF	TGTGCCAGCAGTGCCGGGACTAGCGGGAGTACAAAACACTACGAGCAGTACTTC
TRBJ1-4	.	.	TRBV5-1	CASRLQGWEEEKLFF	TGCGCCAGCAGATTACAGGGATGGGAGGAGGAAAAACTGTTTTTT
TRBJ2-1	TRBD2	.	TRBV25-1	CASNPSGRAPDEQFF	TGTGCCAGCAATCCTAGCGGGAGGGCCCCGGATGAGCAGTTCTTC
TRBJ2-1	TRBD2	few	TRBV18	CASSPPGLAYEQFF	TGTGCCAGCTCACCACCGGGACTAGCATATGAGCAGTTCTTC
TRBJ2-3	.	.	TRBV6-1	CASSEELGGTDTQYF	TGTGCCAGCAGTGAAGAATTGGGGGGCACAGATACGCAGTATTTT
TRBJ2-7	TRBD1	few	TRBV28	CASSFVAGQGLNEQYF	TGTGCCAGCAGTTTTGTTGCCGGACAGGGGTTGAACGAGCAGTACTTC
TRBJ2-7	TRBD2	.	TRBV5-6	CASSSFGTSGPSYEQYF	TGTGCCAGCAGCTCCTTCGGGACTAGCGGGCCTTCCTACGAGCAGTACTTC
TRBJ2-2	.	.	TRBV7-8	CASSTRGTNTGELFF	TGTGCCAGCAGCACTCGGGGGACGAACACCGGGGAGCTGTTTTTT
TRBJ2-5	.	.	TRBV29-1	CSVVGPQETQYF	TGCAGCGTTGTAGGCCCCCAAGAGACCCAGTACTTC
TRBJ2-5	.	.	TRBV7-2	CASSPQGSQETQYF	TGTGCCAGCAGCCCTCAGGGGAGCCAAGAGACCCAGTACTTC
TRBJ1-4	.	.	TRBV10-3	CAISEWGARANEKLFF	TGTGCCATCAGTGAATGGGGGGCCAGGGCGAATGAAAAACTGTTTTTT
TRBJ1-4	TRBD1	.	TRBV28	CASSSRTGESEKLFF	TGTGCCAGCAGTTCCCGGACAGGGGAGTCCGAAAAACTGTTTTTT
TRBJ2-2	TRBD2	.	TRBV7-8	CASSRKREPTGELFF	TGTGCCAGCAGCCGCAAGCGGGAGCCCACCGGGGAGCTGTTTTTT
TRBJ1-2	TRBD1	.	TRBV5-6	CASSIGDRAGGYTF	TGTGCCAGCAGCATAGGGGACAGGGCCGGTGGCTACACATTC
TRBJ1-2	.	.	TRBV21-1	CASSKGGGYGYTF	TGTGCCAGCAGCAAAGGCGGGGGCTATGGCTACACCTTC
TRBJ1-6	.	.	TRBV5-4	CASSLGIPVNSPLHF	TGTGCCAGCAGCTTGGGGATTCCGGTGAATTCACCCCTCCACTTT
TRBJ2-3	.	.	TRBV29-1	CSVGGDRVGTDTQYF	TGCAGCGTCGGGGGGGACAGGGTAGGGACAGATACGCAGTATTTT
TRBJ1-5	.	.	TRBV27	CASSLVHHQPQHF	TGTGCCAGCAGTTTAGTTCACCATCAGCCCCAGCATTTT
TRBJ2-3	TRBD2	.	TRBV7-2	CASRRGGGMGDTQYF	TGTGCCAGCAGACGCGGGGGAGGGATGGGTGATACGCAGTATTTT
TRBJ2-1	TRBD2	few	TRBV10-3	CAIGGGNEQFF	TGTGCCATCGGCGGGGGCAATGAGCAGTTCTTC
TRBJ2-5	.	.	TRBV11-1	CASSSAGSETQYF	TGTGCCAGCAGTTCCGCCGGGAGCGAGACCCAGTACTTC
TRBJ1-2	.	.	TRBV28	CASKGAIHPGYTF	TGTGCCAGCAAAGGAGCTATACACCCAGGCTACACCTTC
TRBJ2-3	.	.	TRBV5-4	CASTPTEKGSTDTQYF	TGTGCCAGCACCCCCACCGAAAAGGGGAGTACAGATACGCAGTATTTT
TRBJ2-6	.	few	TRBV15	CATSPEPSGANVLTF	TGTGCCACCAGTCCAGAACCCTCTGGGGCCAACGTCCTGACTTTC
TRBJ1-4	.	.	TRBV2	CASGTPNNEKLFF	TGTGCCAGCGGCACACCAAATAATGAAAAACTGTTTTTT
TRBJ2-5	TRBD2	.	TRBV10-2	CASRPAGTSGHRTQYF	TGCGCCAGCAGACCGGCCGGGACTAGCGGCCATAGGACCCAGTACTTC
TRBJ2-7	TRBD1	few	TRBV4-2	CASSQQGQGYEQYF	TGTGCCAGCAGCCAGCAGGGACAGGGCTACGAGCAGTACTTC